These T cell receptor beta chains were read from a single sample in a study of technical replicates of blood from a handful of donors. Produced via immunoSEQ multiplex PCR; TCRdb's table is partial and in-frame only. The sample consists of about 76,000 clones, approximately 86% of them appearing once. Input material: PBMCs. These receptor sequences come from a human donor in good health. Some clones in this sample may be carry-over from other donors' samples. CDR3s include the opening cysteine and the closing phenylalanine or tryptophan. D genes are given only for firm matches. Clone size is shown for a subset of rows, as once, few, many or a class of expanded clone.

j_call,v_call,d_call,clone_size,cdr3_aa,cdr3_nt
TRBJ2-1,TRBV4-3,-,-,CASSQVTGDYNEQFF,TGCGCCAGCAGCCAAGTAACAGGAGATTACAATGAGCAGTTCTTC
TRBJ2-1,TRBV7-8,-,-,CASRAGSSNEQFF,TGTGCCAGTCGGGCAGGGTCATCCAATGAGCAGTTCTTC
TRBJ1-2,TRBV4-2,-,-,CASSQDQRDYGYTF,TGTGCCAGCAGCCAAGATCAGAGGGACTATGGCTACACCTTC
TRBJ2-1,TRBV19,-,-,CASSISVYNEQFF,TGTGCCAGTAGTATTAGCGTCTACAATGAGCAGTTCTTC
TRBJ1-1,TRBV10-3,-,-,CASRQDRNTEAFF,TGTGCCAGTAGACAGGACCGAAACACTGAAGCTTTCTTT
TRBJ2-1,TRBV6-4,TRBD2,few,CASSDATSGANEQFF,TGTGCCAGCAGTGACGCCACTAGCGGGGCCAATGAGCAGTTCTTC
TRBJ1-1,TRBV5-1,-,-,CASSSGWGGRGTEAFF,TGCGCCAGCAGCTCAGGATGGGGGGGCCGCGGCACTGAAGCTTTCTTT
TRBJ2-5,TRBV7-9,-,-,CASSLSPQETQYF,TGTGCCAGCAGCCTCTCGCCCCAGGAGACCCAGTACTTC
TRBJ1-4,TRBV9,-,-,CASSLRGGTEKLFF,TGTGCCAGCAGCCTCCGTGGGGGGACTGAAAAACTGTTTTTT
TRBJ1-4,TRBV19,-,once,CASSIAGEKLFF,TGTGCCAGTAGTATAGCCGGGGAAAAACTGTTTTTT
TRBJ2-1,TRBV9,-,-,CASSPQPGLQQSDEQFF,TGTGCCAGCAGCCCCCAACCGGGACTCCAACAGAGCGATGAGCAGTTCTTC
TRBJ2-5,TRBV4-1,-,few,CASSQSHGGPETQYF,TGCGCCAGCAGCCAGAGCCATGGGGGCCCTGAGACCCAGTACTTC
TRBJ2-5,TRBV19,TRBD2,-,CASSTRLAGSKTQYF,TGTGCCAGTAGTACACGACTAGCGGGGTCGAAGACCCAGTACTTC
TRBJ1-5,TRBV25-1,-,-,CASSLQGGPQHF,TGTGCCAGCAGTCTACAAGGCGGGCCCCAGCATTTT
TRBJ1-2,TRBV18,-,-,CASSRSDTYGYTF,TGTGCCAGCTCACGGTCGGACACCTATGGCTACACCTTC
TRBJ2-1,TRBV30,TRBD2,-,CAWNGGGLGDEQFF,TGTGCCTGGAACGGGGGGGGTTTAGGCGATGAGCAGTTCTTC
TRBJ2-5,TRBV5-1,-,-,CASSLGGDETQYF,TGCGCCAGCAGCTTAGGGGGAGATGAGACCCAGTACTTC
TRBJ2-2,TRBV11-3,-,-,CASSFSVTGELFF,TGTGCCAGCAGCTTTAGCGTCACCGGGGAGCTGTTTTTT